The rows below give T cell receptor beta chains drawn from one sample of a study of PD-1 blockade in classical Hodgkin lymphoma. Libraries were prepared by immunoSEQ multiplex PCR; TCRdb keeps only in-frame clonotypes and omits some of them. The sample includes approximately 7,300 clones, 75% to 80% of them seen just once. The sequences come from CD8+ T cells from blood, collected before the fourth cycle of nivolumab. All receptors derive from a human donor with classical Hodgkin lymphoma. CDR3s include the opening cysteine and the closing phenylalanine or tryptophan. The D gene is left open where the match is weak. Clone size is given for some rows only: seen once, a few or many times, or a class if the clone is expanded.

D: .; size: .; V: TRBV7-9; J: TRBJ2-7; CDR3: CASSSTGRLGEQYF; DNA: TGTGCCAGCAGCTCGACAGGGAGGTTGGGGGAGCAGTACTTC
D: .; size: few; V: TRBV28; J: TRBJ2-5; CDR3: CASSLARTGPLQETQYF; DNA: TGTGCCAGCAGTTTGGCAAGGACGGGGCCTCTCCAAGAGACCCAGTACTTC
D: TRBD1; size: .; V: TRBV5-4; J: TRBJ1-5; CDR3: CASSFGGQADRNQPQHF; DNA: TGTGCCAGCAGCTTTGGGGGACAGGCGGACCGGAATCAGCCCCAGCATTTT
D: .; size: .; V: TRBV5-1; J: TRBJ1-1; CDR3: CASERDPTNTEAFF; DNA: TGCGCCAGCGAGAGGGACCCCACCAACACTGAAGCTTTCTTT
D: .; size: .; V: TRBV27; J: TRBJ2-1; CDR3: CASSFYNEQFF; DNA: TGTGCCAGCAGCTTTTACAATGAGCAGTTCTTC
D: .; size: .; V: TRBV9; J: TRBJ2-2; CDR3: CASSVDPAFRYTSRVTGELFF; DNA: TGTGCCAGCAGCGTAGACCCAGCCTTCCGATACACTAGCCGGGTTACCGGGGAGCTGTTTTTT
D: .; size: .; V: TRBV5-1; J: TRBJ2-2; CDR3: CASSLFWDRQADTGELFF; DNA: TGCGCCAGCAGCTTGTTTTGGGATCGACAGGCGGACACCGGGGAGCTGTTTTTT
D: TRBD1; size: .; V: TRBV13; J: TRBJ2-3; CDR3: CASSLAGGQVDTQYF; DNA: TGTGCCAGCAGCTTAGCAGGGGGCCAGGTAGATACGCAGTATTTT
D: .; size: .; V: TRBV27; J: TRBJ1-2; CDR3: CASKGSANYGYTF; DNA: TGTGCCAGCAAAGGGTCAGCTAACTATGGCTACACCTTC
D: TRBD1; size: .; V: TRBV28; J: TRBJ2-7; CDR3: CASSPNFGTGGNYEQYF; DNA: TGTGCCAGCAGTCCAAATTTCGGGACAGGAGGAAACTACGAGCAGTACTTC
D: .; size: .; V: TRBV5-5; J: TRBJ2-2; CDR3: CASRKQGVNTGELFF; DNA: TGTGCCAGCAGAAAGCAGGGTGTGAACACCGGGGAGCTGTTTTTT
D: .; size: once; V: TRBV9; J: TRBJ1-5; CDR3: CASSVGGGDNQPQHF; DNA: TGTGCCAGCAGCGTAGGAGGGGGGGACAATCAGCCCCAGCATTTT
D: .; size: .; V: TRBV5-4; J: TRBJ2-7; CDR3: CASSFGPIYEQYF; DNA: TGTGCCAGCAGCTTTGGGCCGATCTACGAGCAGTACTTC
D: TRBD1; size: .; V: TRBV5-6; J: TRBJ2-7; CDR3: CASSVQRGPSYEQYF; DNA: TGTGCCAGCAGCGTTCAAAGGGGGCCCTCCTACGAGCAGTACTTC
D: .; size: once; V: TRBV6-5; J: TRBJ2-5; CDR3: CASSYARVPETQYF; DNA: TGTGCCAGCAGTTACGCCAGGGTCCCAGAGACCCAGTACTTC
D: .; size: once; V: TRBV11-2; J: TRBJ2-7; CDR3: CASSSTGQISYEQYF; DNA: TGTGCCAGCAGCTCGACGGGACAAATATCTTACGAGCAGTACTTC
D: .; size: .; V: TRBV7-2; J: TRBJ2-7; CDR3: CASSFGPAGSYEQYF; DNA: TGTGCCAGCAGCTTTGGTCCAGCAGGGTCCTACGAGCAGTACTTC
D: TRBD1; size: .; V: TRBV5-1; J: TRBJ1-4; CDR3: CASSDHDRGSEKLFF; DNA: TGCGCCAGCAGCGACCACGACAGGGGGAGTGAAAAACTGTTTTTT
D: TRBD2; size: .; V: TRBV28; J: TRBJ2-7; CDR3: CASSEASGRLYEQYF; DNA: TGTGCCAGCAGTGAGGCTAGCGGTCGTCTCTACGAGCAGTACTTC
D: .; size: .; V: TRBV6-4; J: TRBJ1-5; CDR3: CASSPHFYSNQPQHF; DNA: TGTGCCAGCAGTCCACACTTTTATAGCAATCAGCCCCAGCATTTT
D: .; size: .; V: TRBV6-5; J: TRBJ2-7; CDR3: CASSYSGVPTGEQYF; DNA: TGTGCCAGCAGTTATAGCGGAGTCCCTACAGGGGAGCAGTACTTC
D: .; size: .; V: TRBV10-3; J: TRBJ2-5; CDR3: CAISEVTVVGRSTQYF; DNA: TGTGCCATCAGTGAGGTCACGGTAGTCGGTCGGTCGACCCAGTACTTC
D: .; size: .; V: TRBV6-9; J: TRBJ2-7; CDR3: CASSYSRQASYEQYF; DNA: TGTGCCAGCAGTTATTCTAGACAGGCTTCCTACGAGCAGTACTTC
D: TRBD1; size: .; V: TRBV9; J: TRBJ2-6; CDR3: CASSVQGESGANVLTF; DNA: TGTGCCAGCAGCGTACAGGGGGAGTCTGGGGCCAACGTCCTGACTTTC
D: .; size: .; V: TRBV9; J: TRBJ2-7; CDR3: CASSVTGVLYEQYF; DNA: TGTGCCAGCAGCGTGACAGGTGTCCTCTACGAGCAGTACTTC